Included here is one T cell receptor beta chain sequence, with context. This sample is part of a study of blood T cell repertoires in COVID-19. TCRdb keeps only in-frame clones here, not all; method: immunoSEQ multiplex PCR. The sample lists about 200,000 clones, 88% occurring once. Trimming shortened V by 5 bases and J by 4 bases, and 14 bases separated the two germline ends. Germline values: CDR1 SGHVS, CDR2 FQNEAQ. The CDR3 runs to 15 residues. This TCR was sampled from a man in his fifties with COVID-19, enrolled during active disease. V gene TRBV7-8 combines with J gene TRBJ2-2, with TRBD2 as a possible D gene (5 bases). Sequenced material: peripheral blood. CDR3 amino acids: CASSPTGMATGELFF. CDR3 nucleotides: TGTGCCAGCAGCCCCACGGGGATGGCCACCGGGGAGCTGTTTTTT.